This entry describes one T cell receptor beta chain. The antigen is unknown. Trimming left V 6 bases short and J 0 bases short, with 11 bases between. CDR1 is MNHEY and CDR2 is SVGAGI in the germline V gene. This CDR3 is built from 15 residues. These data belong to a study of cytomegalovirus exposure and HLA in healthy donors. General study points: Productive status was seen about 87% or about 30% of the time for most TCR beta V segments in an earlier analysis. As confirmed in vitro, a few CMV-associated chains were specific for CMV antigens. 150 to 200 TCR beta chains were listed as cytomegalovirus-associated.

This PCR relied on a set of 60 Vbeta primers and 13 Jbeta primers. Sequencing used immunoSEQ multiplex PCR; TCRdb keeps in-frame clones, though not all of them. The sample gives 160,000 or so clones, 70% to 75% of which show up once; about 4.3% is in the top ten. Sequencing was done on a sample of PBMCs. The rearrangement joins TRBV6-5 to TRBJ1-4; D may be TRBD1 (6 bases). The sequence came from a man between 18 and 29 years old in good health and CMV-seropositive. The CDR3 nucleotides read TGTGCCAGCAGGACAGGATTCGCAACTAATGAAAAACTGTTTTTT. Amino acids: CASRTGFATNEKLFF.